This section outlines one TCR beta chain sequence together with its context. The specificity of this receptor is unknown. Base qualities are not at hand, and no much larger clone is one base apart. The same CDR3 can be traced to other DNA sequences in this sample. This sample is part of a study of control samples from healthy donors and cancer patients (dated by TCRdb to about 2020). Receptor libraries were prepared by the immunoSEQ multiplex PCR assay. Imported from immuneACCESS, the table was reduced by TCRdb to in-frame sequences with V and J called. These copies leave out some clones; in studies compared against another copy, an unresolved V gene accounts for under half, and the cause of the remainder is not known. In this sample the table shows 80,000 or so clones, 80% to 95% of which occur a single time. In total, the top ten clones hold about 5.6% of the sample. This TCR came from a woman aged 60-75 years in good health. The specimen sequenced was blood.

The sequence in DNA is TGTGCCAGCAGTCCCCCGAACACCGGGGAGCTGTTTTTT. Its translation is CASSPPNTGELFF. Recombination joined TRBV27 with TRBJ2-2, with no confident D gene call. CDR1 and CDR2 are read off the germline V gene (reference sequence) as MNHEY and SMNVEV. The CDR3 contains 13 residues, cysteine and phenylalanine counted. Just the 39-base CDR3 DNA is kept, in frame starting at base 1. Trimming at the junction amounts to 5 bases on V and 0 bases on J, and the germline ends lie 4 bases apart.